Given below is one TCR beta chain in context. This CDR3 comprises 15 residues. The germline V and J ends were trimmed by 0 bases and 2 bases, with 10 bases remaining between them. CDR1 and CDR2 (germline): MNHEY, SVGAGI. These data are taken from a study of T-cell memory formation after mild COVID-19. TCRdb independently ran MiXCR on the 5' RACE reads; one entry per CDR3 protein. This sample has about 320,000 distinct CDR3 sequences, with roughly 13% found just once. This chain connects TRBV6-5 to TRBJ1-1; D remains unclear. Material for sequencing was PBMCs or a T cell subset sorted from them (not recorded which). This sequence originates from a man aged 18-30 years who had mild COVID-19 (a few samples of this study predate the infection). Cell type and time point are not known. The CDR3 loop reads CASSYSGAANTEAFF. In nucleotides, the CDR3 is TGTGCCAGCAGTTACTCGGGTGCAGCTAACACTGAAGCTTTCTTT.